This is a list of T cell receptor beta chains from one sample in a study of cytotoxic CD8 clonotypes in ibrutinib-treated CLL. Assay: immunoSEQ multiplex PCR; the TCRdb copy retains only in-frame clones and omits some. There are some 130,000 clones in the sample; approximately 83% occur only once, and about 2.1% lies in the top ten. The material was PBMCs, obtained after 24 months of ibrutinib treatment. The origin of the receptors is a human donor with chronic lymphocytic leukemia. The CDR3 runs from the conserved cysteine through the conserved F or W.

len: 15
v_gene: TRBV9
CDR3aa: CASSVGGREGQPQHF

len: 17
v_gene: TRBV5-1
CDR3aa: CASSLGFGAGRNQPQHF

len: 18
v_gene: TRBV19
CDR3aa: CASSPNIASGGPPETQYF

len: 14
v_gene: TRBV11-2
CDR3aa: CASSAAGDTGELFF

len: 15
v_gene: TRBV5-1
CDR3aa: CATNLGVVGLETQYF

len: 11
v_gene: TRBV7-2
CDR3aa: CASSLALTQYF

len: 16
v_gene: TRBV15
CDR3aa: CATSRGQAALAGELFF

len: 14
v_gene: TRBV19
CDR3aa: CASSSGTNGNTIYF

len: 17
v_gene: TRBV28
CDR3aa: CASSSFQAWDRPYEQYF

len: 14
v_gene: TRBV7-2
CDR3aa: CASSLGRNWVEQFF

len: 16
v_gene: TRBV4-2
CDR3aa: CASSQVIAGVGETQYF

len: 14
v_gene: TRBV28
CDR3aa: CASSSVGPTDGYTF

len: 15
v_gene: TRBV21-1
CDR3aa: CASSKRGWEGETQYF

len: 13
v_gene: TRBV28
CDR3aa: CASSPVGNYGYTF

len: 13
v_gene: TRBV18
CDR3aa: CASSPRQLTEAFF

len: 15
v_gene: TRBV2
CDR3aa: CASSGTGLGDYGYTF

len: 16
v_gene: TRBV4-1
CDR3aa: CASSQERQLNTDTQYF

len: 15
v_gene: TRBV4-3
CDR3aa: CASSQDSTPNYGYTF

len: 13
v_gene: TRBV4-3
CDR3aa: CASSQDSWGELFF

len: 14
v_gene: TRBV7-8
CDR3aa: CASSLGGNTYEQYF

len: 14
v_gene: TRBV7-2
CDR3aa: CASSLGGTGSPLHF

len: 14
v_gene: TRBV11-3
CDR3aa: CASSPGTSTHEQYF

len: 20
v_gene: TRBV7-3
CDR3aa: CASSLRTRLRTGGRDTEAFF

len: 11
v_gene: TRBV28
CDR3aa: CASSLGPPVHF

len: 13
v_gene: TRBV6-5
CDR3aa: CASRLAGQETQYF

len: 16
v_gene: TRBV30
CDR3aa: CAWSPRQGVGNQPQHF

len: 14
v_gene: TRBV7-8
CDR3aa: CASSRTGQNYGYTF

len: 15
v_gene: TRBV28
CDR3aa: CASSAHQGSGQPQHF

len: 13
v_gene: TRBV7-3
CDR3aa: CASSLSENTEAFF

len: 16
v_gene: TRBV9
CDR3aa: CASSSRVGGAGYGYTF

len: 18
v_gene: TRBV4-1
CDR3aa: CASSQLRASVGSGNTIYF

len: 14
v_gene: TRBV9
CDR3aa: CASNLQGDNPPLHF

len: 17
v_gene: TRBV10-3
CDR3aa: CAISESRGKSGANVLTF

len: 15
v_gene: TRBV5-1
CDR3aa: CASSLGSANTGELFF

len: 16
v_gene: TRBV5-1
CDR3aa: CASSHGQGISGNTIYF

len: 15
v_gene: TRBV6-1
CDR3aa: CASSPDRPSYNEQFF

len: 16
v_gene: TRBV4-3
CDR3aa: CASSQDIDGSYNEQFF

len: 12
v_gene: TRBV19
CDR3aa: CATSQGPYEQYF

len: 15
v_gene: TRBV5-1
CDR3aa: CASSLEWAVQGTQYF

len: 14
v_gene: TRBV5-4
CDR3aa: CASSGWGMEETQYF

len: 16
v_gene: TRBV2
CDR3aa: CASSSRLTGMNTEAFF

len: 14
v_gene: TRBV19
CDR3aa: CASRTGGPTGELFF

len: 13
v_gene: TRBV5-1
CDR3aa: CASGDGGGTEAFF

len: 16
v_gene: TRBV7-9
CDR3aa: CASSQPRGRSSYEQYF

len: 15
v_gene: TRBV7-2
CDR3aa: CASSLVGGEHNEQFF

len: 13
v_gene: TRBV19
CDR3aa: CASMDRGGYGYTF

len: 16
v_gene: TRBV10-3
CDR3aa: CAISPQGKPSGNTIYF